These 8 T cell receptor beta chains were all obtained from the same sample, sequenced in a study of tumor and adjacent non-tumor tissue in lung cancer. The library came from three nested PCR rounds adapted from ARM-PCR protocols. TCRdb called the multiplex PCR reads again in MiXCR, with one record for every CDR3 protein. The table shows more than 85,000 distinct CDR3 sequences, with approximately 57% occurring only once. The template was RNA from unsorted bulk tissue. Sequencing was done on a sample of lung tumor tissue. The origin of the receptors is a man aged 70-80 years with non-small cell lung cancer.

At least ten counts were recorded for this clonotype. The chain employs TRBV20-1 and TRBJ1-6; D is unresolved. With 6 bases removed from V and 10 bases from J, the gap between germline ends came to 19 bases. The CDR3 runs to 14 residues. Germline CDR1 reads DFQATT; CDR2 reads SNEGSKA (reference sequence). The CDR3 spells CSAPTRQLGSPLHF. CDR3 nucleotide sequence: TGCAGTGCCCCTACTCGGCAATTAGGGTCACCCCTCCACTTT.

The chain joins TRBV6-1 to TRBJ2-2; weak D call: TRBD1 (6 bases). Germline loops: CDR1 MNHNS, CDR2 SASEGT. The CDR3 is 15 amino acids. The V end was cut by 7 bases, the J end by 17 bases, with 29 bases between. Here the CDR3 reads CASKRGHQTARELFF. In DNA form, the CDR3 reads TGTGCCAGCAAACGGGGACACCAGACGGCCAGGGAACTCTTTTTT.

With regard to this clonotype: In this CDR3 the conserved last residue, phenylalanine or tryptophan, is missing, so a read error is likely. CDR3 sequence: CAGSLREGADWETQYS. In DNA, the CDR3 is TGTGCCGGCAGCCTAAGAGAAGGGGCAGATTGGGAGACCCAGTACTCC. The rearrangement links TRBV6-9 to TRBJ2-5; maybe TRBD1 (5 bases). The CDR3 contains 16 residues. Germline V gene sequence: CDR1 MNHGY, CDR2 SVAAGI.

CDR3 sequence (DNA): TGTGCCTGGACGGGGGGCAACACAGATACGCAGTATTTT. As protein: CAWTGGNTDTQYF. This sequence joins TRBV30 and TRBJ2-3; tentatively, D is TRBD2 (7 bases). Trimming took off 4 bases at V and 2 bases at J, with 10 bases between the two ends. Germline lookup yields CDR1 GTSNPN and CDR2 SVGIG (reference sequence). This CDR3 region has 13 residues.

This clonotype appeared a few times. This may stem from a read error, because a much larger clone lies one nucleotide away. The chain employs TRBV6-5 and TRBJ1-2; weak D call: TRBD1 (6 bases). CDR1 MNHEY and CDR2 SVGAGI come from the germline V gene. With 6 bases removed from V and 10 bases from J, the gap between germline ends came to 21 bases. This CDR3 is 14 amino acids long. CDR3: CASSPEFRGDDYTF. Here the CDR3 DNA reads TGTGCCAGCAGCCCCGAGTTTAGGGGGGATGACTACACCTTC.

Worth noting for this clonotype: With a much larger clone just one base away, this may be a read error. The chain recombines TRBV6-5 with TRBJ2-3; the D gene is possibly TRBD1 (6 bases). Germline CDR1 reads MNHEY; CDR2 reads SVGAGI. The CDR3 has 16 residues. The CDR3 DNA reads as TGTGCCAGCAGTTACTCGACCCCGCCAGGGGCAGATATGCAGTATTTT. Its translation: CASSYSTPPGADMQYF.

The chain couples TRBV11-2 to TRBJ2-3; D is perhaps TRBD2 (5 bases). Germline V gene lookup returns CDR1 SGHAT and CDR2 FQNNGV. The CDR3 has 19 residues. The ends were cut back, 9 bases at V and 2 bases at J, with 30 bases in the middle. The CDR3 loop reads CASSAENRKGLRTTDTQYF. CDR3 nucleotide sequence: TGTGCCAGTAGCGCTGAAAACCGTAAAGGACTCCGAACCACAGATACGCAGTATTTT.

With regard to this clonotype: The missing conserved phenylalanine or tryptophan at the end of this CDR3 makes a read error likely. V and J are TRBV11-3 and TRBJ2-2; D uncertain. CDR1 and CDR2 (germline): SGHNT, YENEEA. The CDR3 runs 14 residues. In nucleotides, the CDR3 is TGTGCTACCTCCTTGACGGCGAACACCGGGGAGCTGTTTTCT. Amino acids: CATSLTANTGELFS.